This entry concerns a single T cell receptor (beta chain). Its antigen remains unidentified. This entry is derived from a study of shared clonotypes between healthy human individuals. The CDR3 has 16 residues. CDR1 SGHRS and CDR2 YFSETQ come from the germline V gene. After removal of 2 bases from V and 3 bases from J, the junction contained 5 bases not matched to a gene. Data came from immunoSEQ multiplex PCR; TCRdb stores just in-frame clones and leaves some out. The table lists hundreds of thousands of clones, about two thirds of them singletons, with 1.5% to 2% in the top ten. Study-wide points: Sharing across a handful of donors was seen in 4.5% to 5.5% of naive CD4 clonotypes. Investigators expected sequencing depth to affect clonotype sharing among donors. Memory subsets had estimated richness that was generally smaller than that of naive subsets. Investigators collected only blood, and repertoires in tissues likely differ.

This receptor was identified in a woman in her 30s in good health. The sample comprised memory CD4+ T cells sorted from blood. Subset denoted: CD45RA-negative fraction. V and J are TRBV5-1 and TRBJ1-1; 12 nucleotides match TRBD1. DNA for the CDR3: TGCGCCAGCAGCTTCGGGACAGGGGGCGCTGACACTGAAGCTTTCTTT. Protein: CASSFGTGGADTEAFF.